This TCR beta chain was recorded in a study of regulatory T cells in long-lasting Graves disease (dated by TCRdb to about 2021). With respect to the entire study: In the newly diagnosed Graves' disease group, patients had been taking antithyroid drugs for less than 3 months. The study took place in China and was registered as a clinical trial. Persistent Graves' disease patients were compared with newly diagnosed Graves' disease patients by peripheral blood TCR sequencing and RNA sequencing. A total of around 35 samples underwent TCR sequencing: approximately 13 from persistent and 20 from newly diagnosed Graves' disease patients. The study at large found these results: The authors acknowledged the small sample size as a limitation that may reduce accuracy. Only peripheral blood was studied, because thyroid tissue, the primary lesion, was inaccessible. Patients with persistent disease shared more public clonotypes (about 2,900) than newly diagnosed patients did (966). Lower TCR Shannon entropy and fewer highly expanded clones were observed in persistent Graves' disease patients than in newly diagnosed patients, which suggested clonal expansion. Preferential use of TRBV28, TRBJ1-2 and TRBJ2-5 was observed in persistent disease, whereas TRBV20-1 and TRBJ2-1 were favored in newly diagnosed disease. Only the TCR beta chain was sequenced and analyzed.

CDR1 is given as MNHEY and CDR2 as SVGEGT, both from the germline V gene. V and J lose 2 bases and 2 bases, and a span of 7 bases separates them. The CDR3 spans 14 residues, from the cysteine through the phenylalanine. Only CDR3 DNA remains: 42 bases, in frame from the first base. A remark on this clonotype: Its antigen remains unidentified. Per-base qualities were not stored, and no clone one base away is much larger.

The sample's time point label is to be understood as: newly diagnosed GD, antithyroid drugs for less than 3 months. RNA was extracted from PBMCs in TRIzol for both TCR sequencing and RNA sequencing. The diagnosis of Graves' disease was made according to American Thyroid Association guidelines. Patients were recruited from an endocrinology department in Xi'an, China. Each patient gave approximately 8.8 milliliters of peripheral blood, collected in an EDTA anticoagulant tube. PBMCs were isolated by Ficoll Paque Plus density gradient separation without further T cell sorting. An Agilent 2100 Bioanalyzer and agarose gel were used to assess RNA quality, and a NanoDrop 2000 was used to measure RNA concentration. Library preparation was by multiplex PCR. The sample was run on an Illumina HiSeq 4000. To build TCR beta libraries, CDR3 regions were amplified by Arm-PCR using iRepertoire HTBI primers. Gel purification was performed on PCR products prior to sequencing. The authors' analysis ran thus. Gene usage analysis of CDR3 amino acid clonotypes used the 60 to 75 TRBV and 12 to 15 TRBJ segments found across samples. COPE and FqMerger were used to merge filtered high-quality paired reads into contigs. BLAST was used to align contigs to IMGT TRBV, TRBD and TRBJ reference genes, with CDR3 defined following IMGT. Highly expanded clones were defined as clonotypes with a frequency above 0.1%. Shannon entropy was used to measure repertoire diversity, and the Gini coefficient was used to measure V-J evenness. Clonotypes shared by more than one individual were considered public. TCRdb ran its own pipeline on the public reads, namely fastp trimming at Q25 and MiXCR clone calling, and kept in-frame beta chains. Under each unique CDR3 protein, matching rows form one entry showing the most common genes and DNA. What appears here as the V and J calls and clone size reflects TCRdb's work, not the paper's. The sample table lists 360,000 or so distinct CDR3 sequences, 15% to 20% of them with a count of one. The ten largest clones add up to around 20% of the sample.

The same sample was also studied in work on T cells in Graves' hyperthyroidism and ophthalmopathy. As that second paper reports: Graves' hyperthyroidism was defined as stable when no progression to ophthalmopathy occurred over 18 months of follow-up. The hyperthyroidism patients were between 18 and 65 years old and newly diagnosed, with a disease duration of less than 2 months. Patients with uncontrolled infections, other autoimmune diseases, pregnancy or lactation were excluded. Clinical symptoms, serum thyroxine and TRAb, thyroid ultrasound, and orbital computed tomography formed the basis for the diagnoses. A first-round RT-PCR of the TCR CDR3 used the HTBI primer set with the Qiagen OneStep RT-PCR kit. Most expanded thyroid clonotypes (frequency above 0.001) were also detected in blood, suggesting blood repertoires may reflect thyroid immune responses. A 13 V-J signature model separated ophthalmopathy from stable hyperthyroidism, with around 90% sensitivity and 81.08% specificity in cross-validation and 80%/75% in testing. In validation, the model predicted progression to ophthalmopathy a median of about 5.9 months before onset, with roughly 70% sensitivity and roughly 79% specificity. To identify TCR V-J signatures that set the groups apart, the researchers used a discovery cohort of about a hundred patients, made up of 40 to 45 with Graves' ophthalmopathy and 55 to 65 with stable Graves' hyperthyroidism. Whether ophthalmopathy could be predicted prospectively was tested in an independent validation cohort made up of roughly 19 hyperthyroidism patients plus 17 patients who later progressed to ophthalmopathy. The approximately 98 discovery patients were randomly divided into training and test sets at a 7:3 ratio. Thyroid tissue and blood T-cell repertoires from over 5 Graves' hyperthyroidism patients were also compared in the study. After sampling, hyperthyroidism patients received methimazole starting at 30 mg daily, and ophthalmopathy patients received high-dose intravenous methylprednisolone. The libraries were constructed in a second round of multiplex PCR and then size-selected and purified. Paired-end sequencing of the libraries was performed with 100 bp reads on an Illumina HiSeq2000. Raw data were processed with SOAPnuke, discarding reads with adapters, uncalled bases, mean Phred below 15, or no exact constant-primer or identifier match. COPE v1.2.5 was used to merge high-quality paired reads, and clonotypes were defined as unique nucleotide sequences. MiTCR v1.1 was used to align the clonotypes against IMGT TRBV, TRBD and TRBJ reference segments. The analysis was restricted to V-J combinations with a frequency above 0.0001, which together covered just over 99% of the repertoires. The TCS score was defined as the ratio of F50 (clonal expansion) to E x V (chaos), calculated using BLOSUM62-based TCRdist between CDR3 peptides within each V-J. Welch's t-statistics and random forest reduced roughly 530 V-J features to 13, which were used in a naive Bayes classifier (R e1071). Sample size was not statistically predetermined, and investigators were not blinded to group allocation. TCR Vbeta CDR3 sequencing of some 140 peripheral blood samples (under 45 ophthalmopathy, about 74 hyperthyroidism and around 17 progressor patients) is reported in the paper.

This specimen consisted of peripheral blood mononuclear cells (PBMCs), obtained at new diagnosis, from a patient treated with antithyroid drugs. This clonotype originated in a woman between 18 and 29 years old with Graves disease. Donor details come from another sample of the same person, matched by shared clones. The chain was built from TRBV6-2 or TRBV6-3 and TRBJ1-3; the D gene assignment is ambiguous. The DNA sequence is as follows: TGTGCCAGCAGTTACCGGCAGGCTGGAAACACCATATATTTT. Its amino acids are CASSYRQAGNTIYF.